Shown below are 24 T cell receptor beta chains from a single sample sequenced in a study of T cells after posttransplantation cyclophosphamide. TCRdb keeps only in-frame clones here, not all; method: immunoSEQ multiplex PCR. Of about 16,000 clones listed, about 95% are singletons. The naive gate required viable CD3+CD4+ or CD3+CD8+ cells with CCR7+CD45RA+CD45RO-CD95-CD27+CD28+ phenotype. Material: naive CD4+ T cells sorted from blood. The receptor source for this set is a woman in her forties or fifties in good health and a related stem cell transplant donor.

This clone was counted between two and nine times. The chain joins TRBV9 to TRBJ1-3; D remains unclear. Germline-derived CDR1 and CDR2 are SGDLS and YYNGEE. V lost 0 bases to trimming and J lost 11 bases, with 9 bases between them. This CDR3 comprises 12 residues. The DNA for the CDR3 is TGTGCCAGCAGCGTAGGAGGTGGCCCCATATATTTT. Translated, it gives CASSVGGGPIYF. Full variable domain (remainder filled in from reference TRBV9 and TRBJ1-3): DSGVTQTPKHLITATGQRVTLRCSPRSGDLSVYWYQQSLDQGLQFLIQYYNGEERAKGNILERFSAQQFPDLHSELNLSSLELGDSALYFCASSVGGGPIYFGEGSWLTVV.

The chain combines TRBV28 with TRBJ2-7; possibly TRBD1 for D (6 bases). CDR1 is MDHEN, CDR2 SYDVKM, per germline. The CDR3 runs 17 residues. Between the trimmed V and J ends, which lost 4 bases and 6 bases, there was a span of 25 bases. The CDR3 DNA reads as TGTGCCAGCAGTTCCCCCCGGGGAACAGGGTTAACCGGCGAGCAGTACTTC. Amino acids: CASSSPRGTGLTGEQYF.

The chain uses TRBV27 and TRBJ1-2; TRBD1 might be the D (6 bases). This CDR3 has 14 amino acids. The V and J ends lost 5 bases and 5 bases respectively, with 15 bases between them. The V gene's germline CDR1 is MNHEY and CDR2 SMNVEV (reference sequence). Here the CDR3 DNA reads TGTGCCAGCAGTACAAGGGGAACAGGGTATGGCTACACCTTC. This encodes CASSTRGTGYGYTF.

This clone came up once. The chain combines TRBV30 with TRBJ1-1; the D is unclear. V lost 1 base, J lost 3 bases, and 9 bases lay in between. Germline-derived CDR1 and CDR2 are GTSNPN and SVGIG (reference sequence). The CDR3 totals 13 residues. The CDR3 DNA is TGTGCCTGGAGTGGGCGGGCAGACACTGAAGCTTTCTTT. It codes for CAWSGRADTEAFF.

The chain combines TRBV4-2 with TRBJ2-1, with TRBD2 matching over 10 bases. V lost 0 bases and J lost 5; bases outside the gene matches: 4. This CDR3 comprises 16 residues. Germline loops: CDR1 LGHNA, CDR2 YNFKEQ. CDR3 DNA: TGTGCCAGCAGCCAAGATTGGCTAGCGGGAGACAATGAGCAGTTCTTC. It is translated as CASSQDWLAGDNEQFF.

The CDR3 is CASSTLTGSNTGELFF. DNA for the CDR3: TGCGCCAGCAGCACTTTGACAGGGTCGAACACCGGGGAGCTGTTTTTT. The V call is TRBV5-1, the J call TRBJ2-2; 7 bases map to TRBD1. V lost 4 bases to trimming and J lost 0 bases; unmatched junction nucleotides: 6. This CDR3 has 16 residues. CDR1 SGHRS and CDR2 YFSETQ come from the germline V gene. The full variable domain, its missing parts supplied by reference TRBV5-1 and TRBJ2-2, is KAGVTQTPRYLIKTRGQQVTLSCSPISGHRSVSWYQQTPGQGLQFLFEYFSETQRNKGNFPGRFSGRQFSNSRSEMNVSTLELGDSALYLCASSTLTGSNTGELFFGEGSRLTVL.

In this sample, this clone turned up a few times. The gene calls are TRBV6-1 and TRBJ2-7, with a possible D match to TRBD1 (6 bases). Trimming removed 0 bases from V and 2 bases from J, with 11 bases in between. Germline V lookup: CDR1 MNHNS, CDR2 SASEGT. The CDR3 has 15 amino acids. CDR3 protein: CASSEAGAIPYEQYF. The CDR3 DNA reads TGTGCCAGCAGTGAAGCGGGGGCCATCCCCTACGAGCAGTACTTC.

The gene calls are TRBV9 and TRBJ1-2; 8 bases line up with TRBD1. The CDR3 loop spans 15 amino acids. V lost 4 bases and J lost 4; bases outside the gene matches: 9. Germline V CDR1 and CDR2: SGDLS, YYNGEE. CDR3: CASSPQTGAAYGYTF. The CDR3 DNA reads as TGTGCCAGCAGCCCCCAGACAGGGGCGGCCTATGGCTACACCTTC.

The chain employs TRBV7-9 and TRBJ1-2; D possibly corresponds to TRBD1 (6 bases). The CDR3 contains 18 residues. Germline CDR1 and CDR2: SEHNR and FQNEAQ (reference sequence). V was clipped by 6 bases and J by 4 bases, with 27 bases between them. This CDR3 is CASSPSPRTATPPYGYTF. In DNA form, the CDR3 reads TGTGCCAGCAGTCCCTCGCCCAGGACAGCAACACCCCCCTATGGCTACACCTTC.

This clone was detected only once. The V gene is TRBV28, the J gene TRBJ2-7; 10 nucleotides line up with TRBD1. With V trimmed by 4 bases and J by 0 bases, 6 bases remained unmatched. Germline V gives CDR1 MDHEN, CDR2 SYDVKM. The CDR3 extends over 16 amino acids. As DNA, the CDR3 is TGTGCCAGCAGTTCTACGGGACAGGGGAGCTCCTACGAGCAGTACTTC. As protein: CASSSTGQGSSYEQYF.

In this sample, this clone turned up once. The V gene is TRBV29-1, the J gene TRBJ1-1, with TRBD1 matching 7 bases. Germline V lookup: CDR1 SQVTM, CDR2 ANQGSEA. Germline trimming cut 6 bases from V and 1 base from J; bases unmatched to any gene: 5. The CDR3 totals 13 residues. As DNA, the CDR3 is TGCAGCGTCCAGAGACAGGGGAACACTGAAGCTTTCTTT. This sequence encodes CSVQRQGNTEAFF.

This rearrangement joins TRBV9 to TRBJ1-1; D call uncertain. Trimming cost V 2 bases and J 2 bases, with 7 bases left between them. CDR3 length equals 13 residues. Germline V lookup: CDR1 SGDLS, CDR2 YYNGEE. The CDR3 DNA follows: TGTGCCAGCAGCGTCCAGGTCAACACTGAAGCTTTCTTT. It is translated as CASSVQVNTEAFF.

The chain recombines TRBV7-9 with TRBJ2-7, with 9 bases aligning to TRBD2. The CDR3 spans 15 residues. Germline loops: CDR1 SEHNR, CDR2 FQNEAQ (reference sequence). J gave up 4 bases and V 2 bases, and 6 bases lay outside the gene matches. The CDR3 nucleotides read TGTGCCAGCAGCTTACTGGGTAGCGGGAGTTACGAGCAGTACTTC. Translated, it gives CASSLLGSGSYEQYF.

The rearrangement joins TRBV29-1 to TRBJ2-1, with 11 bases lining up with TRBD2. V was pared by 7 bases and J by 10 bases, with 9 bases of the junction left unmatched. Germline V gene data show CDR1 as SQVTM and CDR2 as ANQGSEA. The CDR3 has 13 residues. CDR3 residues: CSARELAGAEQFF. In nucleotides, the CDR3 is TGCAGCGCTCGTGAACTAGCGGGAGCCGAGCAGTTCTTC.

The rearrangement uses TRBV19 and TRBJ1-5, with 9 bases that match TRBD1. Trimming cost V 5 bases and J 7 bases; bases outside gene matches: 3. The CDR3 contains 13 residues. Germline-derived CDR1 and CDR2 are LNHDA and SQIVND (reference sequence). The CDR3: CASSGTGIQPQHF. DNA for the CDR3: TGTGCCAGTAGTGGGACAGGGATCCAGCCCCAGCATTTT.

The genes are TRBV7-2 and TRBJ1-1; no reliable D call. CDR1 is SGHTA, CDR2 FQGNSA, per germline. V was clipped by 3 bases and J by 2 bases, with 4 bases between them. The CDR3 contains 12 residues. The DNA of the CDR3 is TGTGCCAGCAGCTTCATCAACACTGAAGCTTTCTTT. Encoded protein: CASSFINTEAFF.

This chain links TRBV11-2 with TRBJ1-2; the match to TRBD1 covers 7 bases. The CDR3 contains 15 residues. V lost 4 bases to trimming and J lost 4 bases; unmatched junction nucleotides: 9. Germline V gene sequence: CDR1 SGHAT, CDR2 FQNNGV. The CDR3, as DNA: TGTGCCAGCAGCTCCACAGGGGATATTAGCTATGGCTACACCTTC. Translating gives CASSSTGDISYGYTF.

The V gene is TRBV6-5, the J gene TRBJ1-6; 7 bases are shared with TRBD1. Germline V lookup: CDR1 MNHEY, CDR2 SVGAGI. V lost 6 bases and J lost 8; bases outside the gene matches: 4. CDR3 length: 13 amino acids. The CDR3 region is CASRPDRDSPLHF. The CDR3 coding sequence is TGTGCCAGCAGGCCCGACAGGGATTCACCCCTCCACTTT.

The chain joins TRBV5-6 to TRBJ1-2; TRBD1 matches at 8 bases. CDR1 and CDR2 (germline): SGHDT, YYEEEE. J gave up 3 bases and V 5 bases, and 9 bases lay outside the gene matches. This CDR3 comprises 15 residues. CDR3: CASRFRGRGDYGYTF. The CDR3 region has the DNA TGTGCCAGCAGGTTCAGGGGGCGCGGTGACTATGGCTACACCTTC.

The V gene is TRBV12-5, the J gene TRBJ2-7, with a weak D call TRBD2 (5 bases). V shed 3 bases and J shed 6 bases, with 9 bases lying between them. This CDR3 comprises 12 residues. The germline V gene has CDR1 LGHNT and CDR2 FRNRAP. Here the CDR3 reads CASGFHRGEQYF. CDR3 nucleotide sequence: TGTGCTAGTGGTTTCCACCGGGGCGAGCAGTACTTC.

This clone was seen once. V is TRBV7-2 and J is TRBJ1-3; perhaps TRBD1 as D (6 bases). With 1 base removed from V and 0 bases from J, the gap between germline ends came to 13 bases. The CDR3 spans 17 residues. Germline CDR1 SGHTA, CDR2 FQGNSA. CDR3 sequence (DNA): TGTGCCAGCAGCTTAGAAGGGACACCTTACTCTGGAAACACCATATATTTT. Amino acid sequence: CASSLEGTPYSGNTIYF.

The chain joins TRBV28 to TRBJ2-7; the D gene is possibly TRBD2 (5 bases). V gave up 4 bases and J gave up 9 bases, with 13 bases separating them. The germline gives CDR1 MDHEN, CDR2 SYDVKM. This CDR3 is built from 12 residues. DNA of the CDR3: TGTGCCAGCAGTTCCCAGGAGGTCAGGCAGTACTTC. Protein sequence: CASSSQEVRQYF.

DNA for the CDR3: TGTGCCAGCAGCTCCGGCCGACAGCCAGAAGAGACCCAGTACTTC. This encodes CASSSGRQPEETQYF. The V gene is TRBV11-3, the J gene TRBJ2-5; TRBD1 is a possible D gene (5 bases). V was cut by 4 bases and J by 3 bases, with 15 bases left in between. CDR1 is SGHNT, CDR2 YENEEA, per germline. The CDR3 has 15 amino acids.

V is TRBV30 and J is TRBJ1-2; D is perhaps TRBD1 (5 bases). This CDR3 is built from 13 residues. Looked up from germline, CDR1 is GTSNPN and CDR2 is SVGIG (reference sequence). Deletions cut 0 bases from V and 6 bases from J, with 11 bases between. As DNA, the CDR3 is TGTGCCTGGAGTGTAGCGGGGGAAGATGGCTACACCTTC. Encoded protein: CAWSVAGEDGYTF.